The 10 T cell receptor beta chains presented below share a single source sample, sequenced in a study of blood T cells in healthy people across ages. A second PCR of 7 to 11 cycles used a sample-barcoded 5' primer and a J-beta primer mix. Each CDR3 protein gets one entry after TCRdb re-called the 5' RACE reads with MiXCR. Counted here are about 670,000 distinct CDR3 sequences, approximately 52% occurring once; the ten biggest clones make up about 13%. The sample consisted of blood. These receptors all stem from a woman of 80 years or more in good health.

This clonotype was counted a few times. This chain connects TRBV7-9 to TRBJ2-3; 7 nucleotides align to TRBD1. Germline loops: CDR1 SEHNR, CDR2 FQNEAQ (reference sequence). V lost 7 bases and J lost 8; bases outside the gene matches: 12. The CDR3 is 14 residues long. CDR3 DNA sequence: TGTGCCAGCACCCTAGGTAGGGGGCTGGGTACGCAGTATTTT. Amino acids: CASTLGRGLGTQYF.

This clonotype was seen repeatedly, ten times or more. CDR3 in amino acids: CASSPMGNSPLHF. The CDR3 bases are TGTGCCAGCAGCCCGATGGGTAATTCACCCCTCCACTTT. J is TRBJ1-6 and V is TRBV7-9; no definite D call. V lost 5 bases, J lost 6 bases, and 8 bases lay in between. The germline gives CDR1 SEHNR, CDR2 FQNEAQ (reference sequence). The length of the CDR3 is 13 residues.

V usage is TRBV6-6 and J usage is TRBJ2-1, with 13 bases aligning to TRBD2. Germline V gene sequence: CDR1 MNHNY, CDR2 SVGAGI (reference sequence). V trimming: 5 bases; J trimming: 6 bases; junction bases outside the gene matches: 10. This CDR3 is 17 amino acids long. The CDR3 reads CASSTTSGRGIRNEQFF. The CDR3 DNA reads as TGTGCCAGCAGTACTACTAGCGGGAGGGGGATACGCAATGAGCAGTTCTTC.

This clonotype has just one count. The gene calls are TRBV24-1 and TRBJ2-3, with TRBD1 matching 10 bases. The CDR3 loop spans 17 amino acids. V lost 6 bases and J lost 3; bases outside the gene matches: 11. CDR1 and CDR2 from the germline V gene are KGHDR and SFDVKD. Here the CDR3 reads CATSHDRDRGQTDTQYF. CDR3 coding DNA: TGTGCCACCAGTCATGACCGGGACAGGGGTCAGACAGATACGCAGTATTTT.

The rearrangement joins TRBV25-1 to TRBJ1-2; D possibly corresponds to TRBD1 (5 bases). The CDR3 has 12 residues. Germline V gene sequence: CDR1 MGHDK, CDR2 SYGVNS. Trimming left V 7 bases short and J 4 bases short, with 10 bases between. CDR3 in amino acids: CASKGFGYGYTF. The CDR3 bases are TGTGCCAGCAAGGGGTTTGGCTATGGCTACACCTTC.

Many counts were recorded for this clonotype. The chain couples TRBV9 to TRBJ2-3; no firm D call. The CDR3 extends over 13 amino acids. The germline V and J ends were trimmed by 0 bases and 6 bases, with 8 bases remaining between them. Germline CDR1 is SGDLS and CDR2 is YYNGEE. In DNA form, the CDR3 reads TGTGCCAGCAGCGTAGGAGTTCGGGATACGCAGTATTTT. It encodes CASSVGVRDTQYF.

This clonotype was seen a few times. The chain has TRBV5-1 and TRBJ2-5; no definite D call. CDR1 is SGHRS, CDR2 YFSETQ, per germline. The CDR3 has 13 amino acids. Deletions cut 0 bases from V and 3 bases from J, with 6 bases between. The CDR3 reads CASSLVAEETQYF. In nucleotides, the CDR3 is TGCGCCAGCAGCTTGGTGGCAGAAGAGACCCAGTACTTC.

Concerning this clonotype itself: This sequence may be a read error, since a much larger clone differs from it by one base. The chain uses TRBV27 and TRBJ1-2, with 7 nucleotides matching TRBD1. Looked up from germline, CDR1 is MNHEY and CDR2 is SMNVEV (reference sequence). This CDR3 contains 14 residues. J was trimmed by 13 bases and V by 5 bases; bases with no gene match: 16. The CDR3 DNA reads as TGTGCCAGCAGTAGGACAAGGGGGCCTTACGCGGCCACCTTC. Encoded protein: CASSRTRGPYAATF.

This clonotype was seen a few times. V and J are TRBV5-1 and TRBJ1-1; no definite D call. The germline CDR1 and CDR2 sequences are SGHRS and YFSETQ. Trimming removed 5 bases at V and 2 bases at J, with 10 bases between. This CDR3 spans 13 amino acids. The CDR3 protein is CASSMDGNTEAFF. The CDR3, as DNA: TGCGCCAGCAGTATGGACGGTAACACTGAAGCTTTCTTT.

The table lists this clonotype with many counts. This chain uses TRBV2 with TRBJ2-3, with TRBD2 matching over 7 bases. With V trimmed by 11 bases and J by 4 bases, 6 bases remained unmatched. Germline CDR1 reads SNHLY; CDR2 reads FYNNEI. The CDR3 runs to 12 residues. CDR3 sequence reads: CAGETSADTQYF. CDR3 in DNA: TGTGCCGGGGAAACTAGCGCAGATACGCAGTATTTT.